These T cell receptor beta chains were read from a single sample in a study of cytomegalovirus exposure and HLA in healthy donors. Some clones are missing from TCRdb's copy, which holds only in-frame ones; the method was immunoSEQ multiplex PCR. The profile shows fewer than 85,000 clones, about 68% of them singletons. The sample was PBMCs. The receptor source for this set is a man in his forties in good health and CMV-seropositive. Both conserved end residues are part of each CDR3. Fields, in order: D gene, V gene, J gene, clone size, CDR3 protein, CDR3 DNA. The D gene is left open where the match is weak. Only some rows state a clone size, as once, few, many or a class for expanded clones.

TRBD1	TRBV29-1	TRBJ2-7	.	CSVGGGQGIFVEQYF	TGCAGCGTAGGGGGGGGACAGGGGATTTTTGTCGAGCAGTACTTC
TRBD1	TRBV7-2	TRBJ1-1	few	CASSFTGGMNTEAFF	TGTGCCAGCAGCTTTACAGGGGGCATGAACACTGAAGCTTTCTTT
.	TRBV5-1	TRBJ2-7	.	CASSLEGNYEQYF	TGCGCCAGCAGCTTGGAAGGTAACTACGAGCAGTACTTC
.	TRBV28	TRBJ1-1	few	CASTAPRGGNAEAFF	TGTGCCAGCACCGCCCCGCGGGGGGGCAACGCTGAAGCTTTCTTT
.	TRBV19	TRBJ1-5	.	CASSATDYSNQPQHF	TGTGCCAGTAGTGCGACAGATTATAGCAATCAGCCCCAGCATTTT
.	TRBV5-1	TRBJ2-1	.	CASSLSRPSSYNEQFF	TGCGCCAGCAGCTTGTCTAGGCCCAGCTCCTACAATGAGCAGTTCTTC
TRBD1	TRBV4-1	TRBJ1-1	.	CASSARQGAGTEAFF	TGCGCCAGCAGCGCCCGACAGGGGGCAGGAACTGAAGCTTTCTTT
TRBD2	TRBV28	TRBJ2-5	.	CASRLAGGETQYF	TGTGCCAGCAGACTAGCGGGGGGGGAGACCCAGTACTTC
TRBD1	TRBV2	TRBJ1-5	.	CASGGQGASQPQHF	TGTGCCAGCGGGGGACAGGGGGCCAGTCAGCCCCAGCATTTT
.	TRBV28	TRBJ2-1	.	CASSPPRGSYNEQFF	TGTGCCAGCAGTCCCCCCCGGGGGTCCTACAATGAGCAGTTCTTC
.	TRBV19	TRBJ1-5	.	CASSMRAQPQHF	TGTGCCAGTAGTATGCGAGCTCAGCCCCAGCATTTT
.	TRBV7-2	TRBJ2-7	hyperexpanded	CASSAAGTRYSYEQYF	TGTGCCAGCAGCGCCGCCGGGACACGGTACTCCTACGAGCAGTACTTC
.	TRBV5-1	TRBJ2-5	.	CASSFEGQGKTQYF	TGCGCCAGCAGCTTCGAAGGACAAGGGAAGACCCAGTACTTC
.	TRBV19	TRBJ2-6	.	CASSPLDSSGANVLTF	TGTGCCAGTAGTCCCTTGGACAGCTCTGGGGCCAACGTCCTGACTTTC
.	TRBV7-2	TRBJ1-2	.	CASSGLGAANYGYTF	TGTGCCAGCAGCGGCCTAGGGGCGGCTAACTATGGCTACACCTTC
TRBD1	TRBV15	TRBJ1-1	.	CATSGDDGTVNTEAFF	TGTGCCACCAGCGGAGACGACGGGACAGTGAACACTGAAGCTTTCTTT
.	TRBV29-1	TRBJ2-7	.	CSVVEAGSYEQYF	TGCAGCGTTGTGGAGGCAGGCTCCTACGAGCAGTACTTC
TRBD2	TRBV5-1	TRBJ2-7	.	CASSLAGTSGHYEQYF	TGCGCCAGCAGCTTGGCCGGGACTAGCGGGCATTACGAGCAGTACTTC
TRBD1	TRBV27	TRBJ1-5	.	CASSPGQVNQPQHF	TGTGCCAGCAGCCCCGGACAGGTCAATCAGCCCCAGCATTTT
TRBD1	TRBV18	TRBJ1-3	.	CASSAIPGDSLSSGNTIYF	TGTGCCAGCTCAGCTATTCCGGGGGACAGTCTTTCCTCTGGAAACACCATATATTTT
TRBD1	TRBV29-1	TRBJ1-1	.	CSVSLTGDTEAFF	TGCAGCGTCTCCTTAACAGGGGACACTGAAGCTTTCTTT
.	TRBV2	TRBJ2-1	.	CASRLYGSSYNEQFF	TGTGCCAGCAGGTTGTACGGGAGCTCCTACAATGAGCAGTTCTTC
TRBD2	TRBV6-1	TRBJ2-5	.	CASRGTSGTQYF	TGTGCCAGCCGCGGGACTAGCGGGACCCAGTACTTC
.	TRBV30	TRBJ2-2	.	CAWSSGGELFF	TGTGCCTGGAGTTCGGGCGGGGAGCTGTTTTTT
.	TRBV9	TRBJ2-7	.	CASGGTNYEQYF	TGTGCCAGCGGCGGGACAAACTACGAGCAGTACTTC
.	TRBV15	TRBJ1-4	.	CATTTSGVWEKLFF	TGTGCCACCACCACGTCGGGGGTTTGGGAAAAACTGTTTTTT
.	TRBV6-1	TRBJ1-5	.	CASSFYRVSNQPQHF	TGTGCCAGCAGTTTCTACAGGGTCAGCAATCAGCCCCAGCATTTT
.	TRBV6-5	TRBJ1-5	.	CASSYSWGGNQPQHF	TGTGCCAGCAGTTACTCGTGGGGGGGCAATCAGCCCCAGCATTTT
TRBD1	TRBV30	TRBJ2-3	.	CAYGTGLGADTQYF	TGTGCCTACGGGACAGGGCTCGGCGCAGATACGCAGTATTTT
.	TRBV11-2	TRBJ2-3	.	CASSLDSAGTDTQYF	TGTGCCAGCAGCCTTGACAGTGCCGGCACAGATACGCAGTATTTT
.	TRBV7-2	TRBJ2-2	.	CASSRAVGTGELFF	TGTGCCAGCAGCCGAGCGGTGGGAACCGGGGAGCTGTTTTTT
TRBD1	TRBV30	TRBJ1-6	.	CAWSVTMTGLGNSPLHF	TGTGCCTGGAGTGTTACTATGACAGGGTTAGGGAATTCACCCCTCCACTTT
.	TRBV19	TRBJ1-6	.	CASMGGRRSPLHF	TGTGCCAGTATGGGAGGTAGGCGATCACCCCTCCACTTT
.	TRBV28	TRBJ1-4	.	CASSILQGGSEKLFF	TGTGCCAGCAGTATCTTACAGGGCGGGAGTGAAAAACTGTTTTTT
.	TRBV30	TRBJ2-3	.	CAWSTRRVATDTQYF	TGTGCCTGGAGTACTAGGCGGGTCGCCACAGATACGCAGTATTTT
TRBD2	TRBV7-9	TRBJ2-5	.	CASSGSGGRQETQYF	TGTGCCAGCAGCGGTAGCGGGGGCAGACAAGAGACCCAGTACTTC
TRBD2	TRBV6-1	TRBJ2-7	once	CASSEAEVGGAYEQYF	TGTGCCAGCAGTGAAGCGGAAGTCGGGGGGGCCTACGAGCAGTACTTC
TRBD2	TRBV5-4	TRBJ2-3	few	CASRMVAGVSADTQYF	TGTGCCAGCAGAATGGTGGCGGGAGTAAGTGCAGATACGCAGTATTTT
TRBD1	TRBV12-5	TRBJ1-4	.	CASGFPHRGRDELFF	TGTGCTAGTGGTTTTCCCCACAGGGGGCGAGATGAACTGTTTTTT
.	TRBV9	TRBJ1-5	.	CASSTRIDQPQHF	TGTGCCAGCAGCACGAGGATCGATCAGCCCCAGCATTTT
.	TRBV7-2	TRBJ1-6	.	CASSPSRTETSPLHF	TGTGCCAGCAGCCCTAGCCGGACAGAGACTTCACCCCTCCACTTT
.	TRBV18	TRBJ1-1	once	CASSYQVGMNTEAFF	TGTGCCAGCTCTTACCAGGTGGGCATGAACACTGAAGCTTTCTTT
.	TRBV4-1	TRBJ1-6	.	CASSQDPNSPLHF	TGCGCCAGCAGCCAAGATCCAAATTCACCCCTCCACTTT
.	TRBV7-2	TRBJ1-6	.	CASSLAQGSFYNSPLHF	TGTGCCAGCAGCTTAGCACAGGGCTCCTTTTATAATTCACCCCTCCACTTT
.	TRBV11-2	TRBJ1-1	.	CASRLHSQGSEAFF	TGTGCCAGCAGATTACATTCCCAGGGATCTGAAGCTTTCTTT
TRBD1	TRBV2	TRBJ2-2	.	CASSRQGAIGTGELFF	TGTGCCAGCAGCCGACAGGGGGCGATTGGCACCGGGGAGCTGTTTTTT
.	TRBV19	TRBJ1-2	.	CASSIELSRYGYTF	TGTGCCAGTAGTATAGAATTGAGCCGCTATGGCTACACCTTC
TRBD2	TRBV29-1	TRBJ2-7	.	CSVRTSGRSTSYEQYF	TGCAGCGTCCGGACTAGCGGGAGATCGACCTCCTACGAGCAGTACTTC